This T cell receptor (beta chain) was found in a study of OX40 agonist ivuxolimab in advanced cancers. CDR1 and CDR2 (germline): SEHNR, FQNEAQ (reference sequence). The CDR3 runs to 13 residues. The germline V and J ends were trimmed by 1 base and 2 bases, with 5 bases remaining between them. Broader study findings: Some nonresponders additionally presented with little normalized T-cell clonal expansion. The antigen specificity of the peripheral T cells (those that were expanded) was not determined.

No patient had autoimmune disease or received systemic immunosuppression. Notes on this clone: The target antigen is unknown.

Generated by immunoSEQ multiplex PCR, the TCRdb table keeps only in-frame clones and is missing some. The data show roughly 86,000 clones, 85% to 95% seen once. The gene calls are TRBV7-9 and TRBJ1-2; the D is unclear. The sequence was collected from an adult with an advanced solid tumor such as melanoma, head and neck, liver or kidney cancer. The starting material was CD4+ or CD8+ T cells sorted from blood, obtained in a trial of the OX40 agonist ivuxolimab. In DNA form, the CDR3 reads TGTGCCAGCAGCTTAGGGGTCAACTATGGCTACACCTTC. Protein product: CASSLGVNYGYTF.